This T cell receptor beta chain was recorded in a study of blood T cell repertoires in COVID-19 (dated by TCRdb to 2018 to 2020). About the study as a whole: Collaborator samples came from the United States, Italy and Spain and covered acute and convalescent phases of COVID-19. The sample metadata nearly always contained a de-identified subject ID, COVID-19 status, age in years and sex. The samples were drawn from the first 160 participants of the ongoing ImmuneRACE study and from 1,200 or so subjects provided by 6 global collaborators. The material from the prospective study consisted of cDNA or gDNA derived from T cells, B-cell-depleted T cells, or PBMCs. The repertoires were released in a freely available public database meant as a resource for research on the immune response to SARS-CoV-2. Where available, HLA class I and class II types were taken from metadata supplied by the sample provider and were not determined by assay-based typing. The dataset comprised deeply sampled blood TCRbeta repertoires from subjects exposed to, actively infected with, or recovered from COVID-19. Results the study describes overall, beyond this receptor: The amount of clinical and demographic metadata varied by source and participant and was provided uncurated.

One collaborating source in Seattle enrolled patients while the patients were actively infected and followed the patients over time throughout the course of disease. Each collaborating institution followed its own protocols to collect whole blood in K2EDTA tubes. For TCRbeta analysis, collaborator samples were shipped as frozen whole blood, as isolated PBMCs, or as DNA extracted from either sample type. The CDR3, cysteine through phenylalanine, is 14 amino acids long. The only DNA kept is the CDR3, 42 bases in frame from the first base. Relative to germline, V is 4 bases shorter and J is 0 bases shorter, with 12 bases between their ends. CDR1 and CDR2 (SQVTM, ANQGSEA) derive from the germline V gene. Worth noting for this clone: Its binding antigen is unknown. No base quality information exists; no much larger clone differs at one position.

TCRbeta CDR3 regions were amplified from genomic DNA using the immunoSEQ Assay, a bias-controlled multiplex PCR. The paper's processing steps were these. Within the assay, amplification of reference gene primers was used to estimate how many nucleated cells each sample contained. To quantify the absolute abundance of each unique TCRbeta CDR3 rearrangement, sequence reads were collapsed and filtered. For each sample, productive Simpson clonality was calculated by taking the square root of Simpson's diversity index across productive rearrangements. TCRdb provides this immuneACCESS table in a form limited to in-frame rearrangements. Some clones are lacking; in checked studies, under half of them reflect an unresolved V gene, and why the rest are absent is not known. The DNA gave D and trimming, while V, J and clone size come from that table. This sample is represented by 270,000 or so clones; approximately 88% of them were singletons. The ten largest clones capture approximately 1.5% of the sample.

The TCR originated in a human donor with COVID-19, enrolled during active disease. The donor label of this sample is uncertain. In this chain, TRBV29-1 is recombined with TRBJ1-2; a weak D assignment points to TRBD1 (5 bases agree). Sequenced input: peripheral blood. The DNA is TGCAGCGTTGGCTCCCCAGGGACTAACTATGGCTACACCTTC. Translated, this gives CSVGSPGTNYGYTF.